This entry describes one T cell receptor beta chain. This entry comes from a study of blood T cell repertoires in COVID-19. Study-level background: The samples span acute and convalescent COVID-19 from the United States, Italy and Spain.

The germline V and J ends were trimmed by 5 bases and 0 bases, with 4 bases remaining between them. There are 13 residues in the CDR3. As processed by the authors: Researchers report that nucleated cell counts were estimated from reference gene primer amplification. Sequencing was performed with immunoSEQ multiplex PCR; in TCRdb, only in-frame clones are kept and a portion is missing. D and trimming were read from the DNA, whereas the V and J calls and clone size are those reported in that table. The data contain around 160,000 clones, approximately 80% of them singletons. Sequenced input: peripheral blood. The TCR originated in a human donor in a cohort sampled during active COVID-19. The chain combines TRBV12-3 or TRBV12-4 with TRBJ2-2; D unresolved. In nucleotides, the CDR3 is TGTGCCAGCAGTAGCTCGAACACCGGGGAGCTGTTTTTT. This gives the protein CASSSSNTGELFF.